One and the same sample provided the 5 T cell receptor beta chains below, sequenced in a study of beta chain features in type 1 diabetes. Expressed TCRB transcripts got sequenced, as all isolated RNA was reverse transcribed. The protocol was immunoSEQ multiplex PCR, while the TCRdb copy is restricted to in-frame clones and leaves out a portion. The sample has under 800,000 clones, about 14% seen once; the top ten hold around 0.095%. Sequenced material: naive CD4+ T cells from blood. These receptors were taken from a man between 18 and 29 years old in good health.

This clone was seen a handful of times. The chain has TRBV27 and TRBJ1-3; TRBD1 is a possible D gene (5 bases). Trimming stripped 5 bases from V and 1 base from J, with 12 bases between. Germline V gene sequence: CDR1 MNHEY, CDR2 SMNVEV (reference sequence). CDR3 length equals 15 residues. CDR3 sequence: CASSEKGVSGNTIYF. For the CDR3, the DNA is TGTGCCAGCAGTGAGAAAGGGGTATCTGGAAACACCATATATTTT.

The sample holds a few counts of this clone. The chain recombines TRBV28 with TRBJ2-7; D perhaps matches TRBD1 (6 bases). The V end was cut by 6 bases, the J end by 1 base, with 19 bases between. This CDR3 region has 16 residues. Germline V lookup: CDR1 MDHEN, CDR2 SYDVKM. CDR3 amino acids: CASRLTGSGFSYEQYF. The DNA for the CDR3 is TGTGCCAGCAGGCTAACAGGGTCAGGGTTTTCCTACGAGCAGTACTTC.

J is TRBJ1-2 and V is TRBV7-2; the match to TRBD1 covers 11 bases. The CDR3 totals 15 residues. Germline CDR1 SGHTA, CDR2 FQGNSA. V shed 6 bases, J shed 4 bases, and the junction held 7 bases outside the gene matches. The CDR3 region is CASSTGTGGVYGYTF. The CDR3 nucleotides are TGTGCCAGCAGTACCGGGACAGGGGGAGTCTATGGCTACACCTTC. Full variable domain (missing parts from reference TRBV7-2 and TRBJ1-2): GAGVSQSPSNKVTEKGKDVELRCDPISGHTALYWYRQSLGQGLEFLIYFQGNSAPDKSGLPSDRFSAERTGGSVSTLTIQRTQQEDSAVYLCASSTGTGGVYGYTFGSGTRLTVV.

V is TRBV25-1 and J is TRBJ2-4; D is ambiguous. The CDR3 is made up of 15 amino acids. CDR1 is MGHDK and CDR2 is SYGVNS in the germline V gene. V lost 3 bases and J 2 bases, leaving 11 bases between the germline ends. CDR3 in amino acids: CASSDPRSSKNIQYF. CDR3 in DNA: TGTGCCAGCAGTGATCCCCGGTCGTCCAAAAACATTCAGTACTTC.

The table lists this clone with a few counts. The genes are TRBV14 and TRBJ2-5; TRBD1 aligns across 8 bases. The CDR3 has 16 amino acids. Germline lookup yields CDR1 SGHDN and CDR2 FVKESK. V trimming: 0 bases; J trimming: 5 bases; junction bases outside the gene matches: 8. DNA for the CDR3: TGTGCCAGCAGCCAAGACGGCAGGGGGCCTGGTGAGACCCAGTACTTC. The encoded protein is CASSQDGRGPGETQYF.